The clone carrying this TCR beta chain appeared a few times. Antigen: not known. The data are from a study of vaccination and CD4 T cells after COVID-19. Treatment indicated: approximately nine-day PBMC culture with coronavirus spike peptide pools or control peptides (ViraFEST assay). The Oncomine TCR Beta short-read assay generated sequence data from the DNA of cultured CD4+ T cells. TCRdb fed the PCR reads into MiXCR, producing one record per CDR3 protein. Of over 12,000 distinct CDR3 sequences in the sample, 35% to 50% were seen once. The clonotype originates from a human donor who had recovered from COVID-19. The source material was CD4+ T cells from blood, cultured in vitro.

CDR3 sequence (DNA): TGTGCCAGCAGCCGACAGGGGTATTCACCCCTCCACTTT. Translated, it gives CASSRQGYSPLHF. The gene calls are TRBV7-9 and TRBJ1-6, with 8 nucleotides matching TRBD1. The V and J ends lost 5 bases and 8 bases, in that order; junction bases with no gene match: 2. The CDR3 has 13 amino acids. CDR1 and CDR2 from the germline V gene are SEHNR and FQNEAQ (reference sequence).